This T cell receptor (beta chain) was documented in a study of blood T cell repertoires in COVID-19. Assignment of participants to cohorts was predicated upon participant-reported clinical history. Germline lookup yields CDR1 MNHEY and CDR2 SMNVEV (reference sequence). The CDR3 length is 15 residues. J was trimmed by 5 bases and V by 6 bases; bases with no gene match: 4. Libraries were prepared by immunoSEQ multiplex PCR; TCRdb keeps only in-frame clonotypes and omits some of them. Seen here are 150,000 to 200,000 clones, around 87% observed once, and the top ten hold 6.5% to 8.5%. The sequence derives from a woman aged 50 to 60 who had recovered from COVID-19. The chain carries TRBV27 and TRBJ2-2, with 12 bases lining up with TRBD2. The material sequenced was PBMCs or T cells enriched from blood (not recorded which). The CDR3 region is CASSLLAGGTGELFF. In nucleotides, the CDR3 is TGTGCCAGCAGCCTACTAGCGGGGGGAACCGGGGAGCTGTTTTTT.